Described below is a single TCR beta chain sequence and its context. Its matching antigen is unknown. The source of the sample is a study of cytomegalovirus exposure and HLA in healthy donors. Study-level points and caveats: Some public TCRs appeared in many individuals, while most sequences were rare. TRBV6-2, TRBV6-3 and some other V segments were excluded as indistinguishable.

Donors were ostensibly healthy at sampling, although undocumented immune exposures were probable. CDR1 and CDR2 from the germline V gene are SGHRS and YFSETQ. The length of the CDR3 is 15 residues. V shed 4 bases and J shed 0 bases, with 14 bases lying between them. The PCR contained 60 Vbeta and 13 Jbeta primers. The method was immunoSEQ multiplex PCR; TCRdb's version includes in-frame clones alone and lacks a portion of them. The data hold 100,000 to 150,000 clones, with around 84% observed a single time. This TCR was recovered from a man aged 50-60 years in good health and CMV-seronegative. The chain joins TRBV5-1 to TRBJ2-7; TRBD1 is a possible D gene (6 bases). The sequenced sample consisted of PBMCs. The CDR3: CASSPQGTSSYEQYF. CDR3 sequence (DNA): TGCGCCAGCAGCCCACAGGGCACAAGCTCCTACGAGCAGTACTTC. The full variable domain, with the rest looked up from reference TRBV5-1 and TRBJ2-7, is KAGVTQTPRYLIKTRGQQVTLSCSPISGHRSVSWYQQTPGQGLQFLFEYFSETQRNKGNFPGRFSGRQFSNSRSEMNVSTLELGDSALYLCASSPQGTSSYEQYFGPGTRLTVT.